This is a list of T cell receptor beta chains from one sample in a study of blood T cell repertoires in COVID-19. Measured with immunoSEQ multiplex PCR; TCRdb has only the in-frame clones, and not every one. The sample has about 210,000 clones; 81% are singletons. Sequenced sample: PBMCs or T cells enriched from blood (not recorded which). These receptors originate from a woman aged 50 to 65 with acute COVID-19. The CDR3 runs from the conserved cysteine through the conserved F or W. Fields, in order: J gene, V gene, clone size, CDR3 length, D gene, CDR3 protein, CDR3 DNA. A D gene is named only where the DNA matches it firmly. Only part of the rows carry a size: once, few, many, or a class if the clone is expanded.

j_call: TRBJ2-1; v_call: TRBV14; clone_size: .; cdr3_length: 15; d_call: .; cdr3_aa: CASSQGGRLYNEQFF; cdr3_nt: TGTGCCAGCAGCCAAGGCGGCCGACTCTACAATGAGCAGTTCTTC
j_call: TRBJ1-4; v_call: TRBV19; clone_size: once; cdr3_length: 16; d_call: .; cdr3_aa: CASSISGGGYNEKLFF; cdr3_nt: TGTGCCAGTAGTATATCGGGCGGAGGCTATAATGAAAAACTGTTTTTT
j_call: TRBJ1-2; v_call: TRBV20-1; clone_size: .; cdr3_length: 10; d_call: .; cdr3_aa: CSAENYGYTF; cdr3_nt: TGCAGTGCGGAGAACTATGGCTACACCTTC
j_call: TRBJ2-1; v_call: TRBV28; clone_size: .; cdr3_length: 13; d_call: .; cdr3_aa: CASSSKGALRQFF; cdr3_nt: TGTGCCAGCAGTTCGAAGGGAGCTCTGCGGCAGTTCTTC
j_call: TRBJ1-6; v_call: TRBV28; clone_size: few; cdr3_length: 12; d_call: TRBD1; cdr3_aa: CASGTGQGPLHF; cdr3_nt: TGTGCCAGCGGGACAGGCCAAGGGCCCCTCCACTTT
j_call: TRBJ2-7; v_call: TRBV30; clone_size: .; cdr3_length: 13; d_call: .; cdr3_aa: CAWSTGVTYEQYF; cdr3_nt: TGTGCCTGGTCAACGGGGGTTACCTACGAGCAGTACTTC
j_call: TRBJ1-2; v_call: TRBV2; clone_size: .; cdr3_length: 13; d_call: .; cdr3_aa: CASSAERLDGYTF; cdr3_nt: TGTGCCAGCAGTGCAGAGAGGCTGGATGGCTACACCTTC
j_call: TRBJ1-1; v_call: TRBV21-1; clone_size: .; cdr3_length: 16; d_call: .; cdr3_aa: CASTTRQGAPGTEAFF; cdr3_nt: TGTGCCAGCACCACACGACAGGGGGCGCCGGGCACTGAAGCTTTCTTT
j_call: TRBJ2-3; v_call: TRBV10-3; clone_size: .; cdr3_length: 12; d_call: TRBD2; cdr3_aa: CAITEAGDTQYF; cdr3_nt: TGTGCCATCACCGAAGCGGGGGATACGCAGTATTTT
j_call: TRBJ2-3; v_call: TRBV29-1; clone_size: .; cdr3_length: 12; d_call: .; cdr3_aa: CSVYRVPDTQYF; cdr3_nt: TGCAGCGTTTACAGGGTCCCCGATACGCAGTATTTT
j_call: TRBJ1-2; v_call: TRBV28; clone_size: .; cdr3_length: 13; d_call: .; cdr3_aa: CASSLDSQRGYTF; cdr3_nt: TGTGCCAGCAGTTTGGACAGCCAGCGAGGCTACACCTTC
j_call: TRBJ2-1; v_call: TRBV5-1; clone_size: .; cdr3_length: 15; d_call: TRBD1; cdr3_aa: CASSPGQGGNNEQFF; cdr3_nt: TGCGCCAGCAGCCCCGGACAGGGGGGGAACAATGAGCAGTTCTTC